This TCR beta chain was found in a study of CD8 T cells in ankylosing spondylitis. MiXCR was run by TCRdb on the 5' RACE reads, yielding one entry per CDR3 protein. In the table there are more than 100,000 distinct CDR3 sequences, approximately 17% of which are singletons. Overall study results and limits: Characteristic, it appeared, of ankylosing spondylitis blood was a TCR beta motif of eight or nine highly homologous variants. Significantly higher representation of disease-linked clones was reported for matched ankylosing spondylitis synovial fluid. Clones linked to disease, bearing a CD8+ phenotype, were relatively rare in peripheral blood. Prior work had noted some motif variants in reactive arthritis blood and synovial fluid.

A note on this clonotype: Its specificity is not known.

The V and J ends lost 4 bases and 1 base respectively, with 7 bases between them. Germline CDR1 MGHRA, CDR2 YSYEKL. The CDR3 has 14 amino acids. The sequencing sample was made of blood, either unsorted or a sorted T cell fraction (not recorded which). The receptor's source is a male donor with ankylosing spondylitis. The chain employs TRBV4-1 and TRBJ2-2; possibly TRBD2 for D (5 bases). The CDR3 DNA reads as TGCGCCAGCAGCCGAAGCGGGAACACCGGGGAGCTGTTTTTT. This codes for CASSRSGNTGELFF.